The 20 T cell receptor beta chains below come from one sample, sequenced in a study of T cell responses to AZD1222 COVID-19 vaccine. Using immunoSEQ multiplex PCR, the repertoire was profiled, and TCRdb retains in-frame clones only, with some absent. The table lists 120,000 to 150,000 clones, under 95% of them singletons. Specimen: peripheral blood, collected on day 0 of MenACWY control vaccination. The receptors were sampled from an adult in good health.

The chain combines TRBV20-1 with TRBJ1-2; D might be TRBD1 (5 bases). The germline V and J ends were trimmed by 3 bases and 4 bases, with 9 bases remaining between them. This CDR3 region has 12 residues. Germline CDR1 and CDR2: DFQATT and SNEGSKA (reference sequence). The CDR3: CSASGGFYGYTF. The DNA of the CDR3 is TGCAGTGCTAGTGGGGGATTCTATGGCTACACCTTC.

The chain joins TRBV6-5 to TRBJ2-7; TRBD1 is a possible D gene (5 bases). The CDR3 has 13 residues. The germline V gene has CDR1 MNHEY and CDR2 SVGAGI. V lost 0 bases and J lost 3, with 6 bases in between. For the CDR3, the DNA is TGTGCCAGCAGTTACTCGACAGACTACGAGCAGTACTTC. Its protein is CASSYSTDYEQYF.

The chain joins TRBV2 to TRBJ1-6; 7 nucleotides align to TRBD1. V was clipped by 6 bases and J by 7 bases; unmatched bases: 6. The germline CDR1 and CDR2 sequences are SNHLY and FYNNEI. The CDR3 contains 14 residues. In DNA form, the CDR3 reads TGTGCCAGCAGCGACAGGGTCCTAAATTCACCCCTCCACTTT. It yields the protein CASSDRVLNSPLHF.

V usage is TRBV5-8 and J usage is TRBJ1-3, with D possibly TRBD1 on 5 matching bases. Germline CDR1 and CDR2: SGHTS and YDEGEE. This CDR3 has 14 amino acids. The V and J ends lost 2 bases and 1 base respectively, with 7 bases between them. Here the CDR3 DNA reads TGTGCCAGCAGCTTACGGGGGTCTGGAAACACCATATATTTT. Translating gives CASSLRGSGNTIYF.

This rearrangement joins TRBV27 to TRBJ2-1, with a tentative D call TRBD1 (7 bases). Per germline, CDR1 MNHEY and CDR2 SMNVEV (reference sequence). Trimming left V 5 bases short and J 6 bases short, with 17 bases between. This CDR3 contains 15 residues. The CDR3 DNA sequence: TGTGCCAGCAGTACGGGGGACAGTGAGTTCAATGAGCAGTTCTTC. Protein sequence: CASSTGDSEFNEQFF.

The chain recombines TRBV4-2 with TRBJ1-1; possible D gene TRBD1, 6 bases. Germline CDR1 reads LGHNA; CDR2 reads YNFKEQ. This CDR3 is built from 15 residues. Trimming removed 4 bases at V and 5 bases at J, with 17 bases between. CDR3 sequence: CASSPSQGLGTEAFF. DNA of the CDR3: TGTGCCAGCAGCCCGAGTCAGGGGCTAGGGACTGAAGCTTTCTTT.

The chain joins TRBV2 to TRBJ2-7; no definite D call. Trimming removed 6 bases from V and 7 bases from J, with 10 bases in between. The CDR3 extends over 11 amino acids. Germline V gives CDR1 SNHLY, CDR2 FYNNEI. CDR3: CASSPFGEQYF. CDR3 bases: TGTGCCAGCAGCCCCTTTGGTGAGCAGTACTTC.

The V call is TRBV6-2 or TRBV6-3, the J call TRBJ2-7; 9 bases map to TRBD1. Looked up from germline, CDR1 is MNHEY and CDR2 is SVGEGT. The CDR3 totals 15 residues. V lost 4 bases to trimming and J lost 3 bases; unmatched junction nucleotides: 7. DNA for the CDR3: TGTGCCAGCAGTTTGACAGGGGGTTATTACTACGAGCAGTACTTC. This codes for CASSLTGGYYYEQYF.

V and J are TRBV15 and TRBJ1-5; D remains unclear. Trimming pared 0 bases from V and 4 bases from J, leaving 10 bases between. Germline V CDR1 and CDR2: LNHNV, YYDKDF (reference sequence). CDR3 length: 15 amino acids. CDR3 region: CATSRDPGFNQPQHF. The CDR3 bases are TGTGCCACCAGCAGAGATCCGGGTTTTAATCAGCCCCAGCATTTT.

This clone came up many times. The V and J genes are TRBV2 and TRBJ1-2; no reliable D call. The V end lost 1 base, the J end lost 7 bases, and 13 bases lay between the germline ends. The germline V gene encodes CDR1 SNHLY and CDR2 FYNNEI. CDR3 length equals 14 residues. The chain's CDR3 is CASSEGRGSGGYTF. The CDR3 coding sequence is TGTGCCAGCAGTGAAGGGCGGGGATCGGGTGGCTACACCTTC.

The chain's CDR3 is CASSQVLGGGGSDTQYF. CDR3 coding DNA: TGTGCCAGCAGCCAAGTTTTAGGGGGGGGCGGCTCAGATACGCAGTATTTT. The J gene is TRBJ2-3, the V gene TRBV3-1 (or the pseudogene TRBV3-2), with a weak D call TRBD2 (7 bases). V was trimmed by 1 base and J by 4 bases, leaving 18 bases between them. CDR1 and CDR2 (germline): LGHDT, YNNKEL (reference sequence). This CDR3 region has 17 residues.

The chain links TRBV7-7 to TRBJ2-5; 9 nucleotides align to TRBD1. V lost 3 bases, J lost 7 bases, and 12 bases stayed unmatched. CDR3 length equals 16 residues. Germline assignment: CDR1 SSHAT and CDR2 FNYEAQ (reference sequence). The chain's CDR3 is CASSLSTGTGLGTQYF. The CDR3 DNA reads TGTGCCAGCAGCTTGTCTACCGGGACAGGGTTGGGGACCCAGTACTTC. Full variable domain (rest looked up from reference TRBV7-7 and TRBJ2-5): GAGVSQSPRYKVTKRGQDVTLRCDPISSHATLYWYQQALGQGPEFLTYFNYEAQPDKSGLPSDRFSAERPEGSISTLTIQRTEQRDSAMYRCASSLSTGTGLGTQYFGPGTRLLVL.

The chain recombines TRBV15 with TRBJ2-5; D is possibly TRBD2 (5 bases). Germline loops: CDR1 LNHNV, CDR2 YYDKDF (reference sequence). The CDR3 loop spans 18 amino acids. Trimming pared 1 base from V and 2 bases from J, leaving 20 bases between. The CDR3 spells CATSRGTYWTEEQETQYF. The DNA of the CDR3 is TGTGCCACCAGCAGAGGAACCTATTGGACGGAGGAACAAGAGACCCAGTACTTC.

The chain combines TRBV5-1 with TRBJ1-2; 9 bases map to TRBD1. Looked up from germline, CDR1 is SGHRS and CDR2 is YFSETQ. V gave up 4 bases and J gave up 4 bases; unmatched junction bases: 5. CDR3 length equals 14 residues. The DNA of the CDR3 is TGCGCCAGCAGCCCGGACAGGGGTAGCTATGGCTACACCTTC. It encodes CASSPDRGSYGYTF.

This chain uses TRBV9 with TRBJ1-1, with D hard to call. Germline-derived CDR1 and CDR2 are SGDLS and YYNGEE. The CDR3 sequence is 14 residues long. With 0 bases removed from V and 3 bases from J, the gap between germline ends came to 9 bases. The CDR3 nucleotides are TGTGCCAGCAGCGTAGGAGTCGGGGACACTGAAGCTTTCTTT. Protein sequence: CASSVGVGDTEAFF.

This clone is a singleton in its sample. The chain combines TRBV7-3 with TRBJ2-3; 7 positions agree with TRBD1. Germline loops: CDR1 SGHTA, CDR2 FQGTGA. With 6 bases clipped from V and 3 bases from J, the junction kept 12 bases outside the gene matches. The CDR3 is made up of 16 amino acids. CDR3 in DNA: TGTGCCAGCAGTCAGGGGGTGTCACGGTTGACAGATACGCAGTATTTT. It codes for CASSQGVSRLTDTQYF.

The chain links TRBV6-5 to TRBJ2-7; a weak D match, TRBD1 (5 bases). The CDR3 consists of 14 residues. V lost 7 bases to trimming and J lost 2 bases, with 15 bases between them. CDR1 and CDR2 from the germline V gene are MNHEY and SVGAGI. This CDR3 is CASKPLTATYEQYF. CDR3 bases: TGTGCCAGCAAGCCGCTGACAGCTACCTACGAGCAGTACTTC.

The genes are TRBV10-3 and TRBJ1-3; D might be TRBD1 (5 bases). The CDR3 has 15 amino acids. CDR1 is ENHRY, CDR2 SYGVKD, per germline. V lost 8 bases to trimming and J lost 0 bases, with 14 bases between them. This CDR3 reads CAILARESSGNTIYF. DNA for the CDR3: TGTGCCATCCTGGCCAGGGAGAGCTCTGGAAACACCATATATTTT.

This rearrangement joins TRBV2 to TRBJ1-2; no firm D call. V was clipped by 4 bases and J by 6 bases, with 18 bases between them. This CDR3 is 15 amino acids long. Per the germline V gene, CDR1 is SNHLY and CDR2 is FYNNEI. Here the CDR3 reads CASSVLPQARDGYTF. The CDR3 DNA reads TGTGCCAGCAGTGTGCTTCCCCAGGCAAGGGATGGCTACACCTTC.

The chain has TRBV5-1 and TRBJ1-1; D is ambiguous. CDR3 size: 13 residues. V shed 6 bases and J shed 0 bases, with 9 bases lying between them. The V gene's germline CDR1 is SGHRS and CDR2 YFSETQ. The CDR3 spells CASTGSMNTEAFF. The CDR3 DNA reads TGCGCCAGCACCGGCAGCATGAACACTGAAGCTTTCTTT.